This TCR beta chain was observed in a study of T cells expressing NK-cell markers. From the 5' RACE reads, TCRdb lists one entry per CDR3 protein and no DNA. The sample spans approximately 380,000 distinct CDR3 sequences; the ten largest clones claim around 5.3%. This CDR3 is built from 15 residues. Germline V lookup: CDR1 MNHNS, CDR2 SASEGT. The chain employs TRBV6-1 and TRBJ1-1; the TCRdb call, TRBD1, lacks DNA for checking. Sequenced: blood T cells: a sorted CD56 or NKG2C T cell subset, CD4+ or CD8+ T cells, or bulk PBMC T cells (not recorded which). This sequence was found in a man aged 18-75 years in good health. Here the CDR3 reads CASSEFEGDRTEAFF.